The 27 T cell receptor beta chains below come from one sample, sequenced in a study of spatial heterogeneity in lung cancer. Study findings and constraints: Expanded intratumoral alpha and beta TCR counts tracked tumor mutation counts.

Regarding time point: sample taken at primary tumor resection. TCRdb called the 5' RACE reads again in MiXCR, with one record for every CDR3 protein. The profile shows about 2,700 distinct CDR3 sequences, 11% of them singletons. These receptors lack a known antigen. Sequenced material: lung tumor tissue, taken at surgery. Source of these receptors: a female donor with early-stage non-small cell lung cancer.

The chain links TRBV28 to TRBJ1-5; the D is unclear. The CDR3 totals 13 residues. The V and J ends lost 4 bases and 7 bases respectively, with 11 bases between them. The germline V gene encodes CDR1 MDHEN and CDR2 SYDVKM. CDR3 amino acids: CASSSRGQQPQHF. DNA of the CDR3: TGTGCCAGCAGTTCTCGTGGGCAGCAGCCCCAGCATTTT.

By sample share, this clonotype is medium-sized. The gene calls are TRBV7-2 and TRBJ2-1; D gene unclear. The CDR3 runs 15 residues. V was clipped by 1 base and J by 2 bases, with 9 bases between them. Germline V gene data show CDR1 as SGHTA and CDR2 as FQGNSA. CDR3 bases: TGTGCCAGCAGCTTAGTAGCTGTTCCCTACAATGAGCAGTTCTTC. It yields the protein CASSLVAVPYNEQFF. Full variable domain (remainder filled in from reference TRBV7-2 and TRBJ2-1): GAGVSQSPSNKVTEKGKDVELRCDPISGHTALYWYRQSLGQGLEFLIYFQGNSAPDKSGLPSDRFSAERTGGSVSTLTIQRTQQEDSAVYLCASSLVAVPYNEQFFGPGTRLTVL.

This clonotype showed up just a few times. The rearrangement uses TRBV15 and TRBJ2-3; no reliable D call. Germline CDR1 is LNHNV and CDR2 is YYDKDF (reference sequence). The CDR3 length is 13 residues. Trimming cost V 1 base and J 7 bases, with 9 bases left between them. CDR3 coding DNA: TGTGCCACCAGCAGAGGAAACAGATATACGCAGTATTTT. Translating gives CATSRGNRYTQYF.

By share, this clonotype ranks as large. This chain uses TRBV28 with TRBJ1-5; no clear D. Germline assignment: CDR1 MDHEN and CDR2 SYDVKM. This CDR3 has 13 residues. Trimming removed 2 bases at V and 2 bases at J, with 4 bases between. CDR3 residues: CASSLSGNQPQHF. The CDR3 DNA follows: TGTGCCAGCAGTTTAAGTGGCAATCAGCCCCAGCATTTT.

This clonotype rates as medium-sized. The chain couples TRBV7-9 to TRBJ2-5; D possibly corresponds to TRBD2 (6 bases). The V and J ends lost 8 bases and 3 bases respectively, with 13 bases between them. The CDR3 is 13 amino acids. The germline CDR1 and CDR2 sequences are SEHNR and FQNEAQ (reference sequence). The CDR3 loop reads CASSRDSKETQYF. For the CDR3, the DNA is TGTGCCAGCTCCCGGGACTCAAAAGAGACCCAGTACTTC. The full variable domain, rest sourced from reference TRBV7-9 and TRBJ2-5, is DTGVSQNPRHKITKRGQNVTFRCDPISEHNRLYWYRQTLGQGPEFLTYFQNEAQLEKSRLLSDRFSAERPKGSFSTLEIQRTEQGDSAMYLCASSRDSKETQYFGPGTRLLVL.

This clonotype was seen more than once but under ten times. The rearrangement links TRBV7-9 to TRBJ1-5; no clear D. The CDR3 runs 14 residues. V lost 5 bases to trimming and J lost 3 bases, with 11 bases between them. The germline V gene encodes CDR1 SEHNR and CDR2 FQNEAQ (reference sequence). DNA of the CDR3: TGTGCCAGCAGCCCCGGACTGTACAATCAGCCCCAGCATTTT. Its protein product is CASSPGLYNQPQHF.

This clonotype is medium-sized by share. The CDR3 DNA reads as TGTGCCAGCAAAGGCGCATCCCTGTCTTGGGGCTACACCTTC. Translation gives CASKGASLSWGYTF. The chain links TRBV28 to TRBJ1-2; D gene unclear. The length of the CDR3 is 14 residues. CDR1 is MDHEN and CDR2 is SYDVKM in the germline V gene. Trimming took off 7 bases at V and 8 bases at J, with 20 bases between the two ends.

This clonotype was counted only a few times. CDR3 DNA: TGCAGTGCTAGAGATTTTGTCCCAGGGTCCGAGCAGTACTTC. Translation: CSARDFVPGSEQYF. V is TRBV20-1 and J is TRBJ2-7, with D possibly being TRBD1 (5 bases). Germline lookup yields CDR1 DFQATT and CDR2 SNEGSKA (reference sequence). Trimming left V 0 bases short and J 6 bases short, with 15 bases between. The CDR3 runs to 14 residues.

The V gene is TRBV27, the J gene TRBJ2-3; D gene unclear. The CDR3 extends over 15 amino acids. Germline V gene data show CDR1 as MNHEY and CDR2 as SMNVEV (reference sequence). The germline V and J ends were trimmed by 1 base and 2 bases, with 10 bases remaining between them. Here the CDR3 reads CASSLFGTTTDTQYF. The CDR3 DNA reads TGTGCCAGCAGTTTATTTGGCACGACCACAGATACGCAGTATTTT.

This clonotype has only a few counts. J is TRBJ2-2 and V is TRBV29-1; D is unresolved. The V end was cut by 2 bases, the J end by 1 base, with 5 bases between. This CDR3 region has 13 residues. The germline CDR1 and CDR2 sequences are SQVTM and ANQGSEA. The CDR3 loop reads CSVERVNTGELFF. The DNA for the CDR3 is TGCAGCGTTGAAAGGGTGAACACCGGGGAGCTGTTTTTT.

By proportion, this clonotype is medium-sized. This chain connects TRBV11-3 to TRBJ2-1, with D unresolved. The ends were cut back, 2 bases at V and 8 bases at J, with 13 bases in the middle. The CDR3 contains 14 residues. Germline CDR1 is SGHNT and CDR2 is YENEEA. The CDR3 loop reads CASSLYGGVDEQFF. As DNA, the CDR3 is TGTGCCAGCAGCTTATACGGTGGGGTGGATGAGCAGTTCTTC.

By share of the sample, this clonotype is medium-sized. CDR3 nucleotide sequence: TGTGCCAGCACCTGGACAGGGCGCTCCTATAATTCACCCCTCCACTTT. It translates to CASTWTGRSYNSPLHF. This chain connects TRBV27 to TRBJ1-6, with TRBD1 matching over 8 bases. Germline V gives CDR1 MNHEY, CDR2 SMNVEV (reference sequence). CDR3 length: 16 residues. The ends lost 7 bases at V and 0 bases at J; junction bases unmatched: 5.

CDR3 loop: CASSQSRGHYNEQFF. CDR3 DNA: TGCGCCAGCAGTCAATCCAGGGGGCACTACAATGAGCAGTTCTTC. The genes are TRBV23-1 and TRBJ2-1, with 8 bases aligning to TRBD1. TRBV23-1 is filed as an ORF, its function uncertain. After removal of 0 bases from V and 3 bases from J, the junction contained 1 base not matched to a gene. The CDR3 runs 15 residues.

This clonotype was counted ten times or more. The CDR3 nucleotides are TGTGCCAGCCAAGACGGACAGGGTATCCGCGAGCAGTACTTC. As protein: CASQDGQGIREQYF. The gene calls are TRBV7-2 and TRBJ2-7; 8 bases are shared with TRBD1. Germline lookup yields CDR1 SGHTA and CDR2 FQGNSA. The V gene end was trimmed by 8 bases and the J gene end by 6 bases; junction bases not matched to a gene: 12. CDR3 length: 14 residues.

This clonotype ranks as medium-sized. The chain employs TRBV12-3 or TRBV12-4 and TRBJ1-5, with no clear D. Trimming took 2 bases from V and 2 from J, leaving 7 bases between them. The CDR3 has 14 residues. CDR3 sequence reads: CASSLLAGNQPQHF. Written as DNA, the CDR3 is TGTGCCAGCAGTTTACTCGCCGGCAATCAGCCCCAGCATTTT.

The chain joins TRBV28 to TRBJ2-3; 11 nucleotides align to TRBD2. The germline V gene has CDR1 MDHEN and CDR2 SYDVKM. The CDR3 loop spans 16 amino acids. Losses at the gene ends were 2 bases for V and 0 bases for J; bases not matched to a gene: 1. In DNA, the CDR3 is TGTGCCAGCAGTTTACTAGCGGGAGGTAGCACAGATACGCAGTATTTT. It is translated as CASSLLAGGSTDTQYF.

This clonotype is judged medium-sized (0.01 to 0.1%). This chain links TRBV28 with TRBJ1-2; TRBD1 matches at 10 bases. CDR1 is MDHEN and CDR2 is SYDVKM in the germline V gene. The CDR3 runs 13 residues. Unmatched junction bases numbered 6, after V lost 6 bases and J lost 8 bases. The CDR3 nucleotides are TGTGCCAGCAGGGGGACAGGGGTCATGGGCTACACCTTC. This codes for CASRGTGVMGYTF.

This clonotype has only a few counts. The V and J genes are TRBV6-5 and TRBJ1-5; D is uncertain. This CDR3 spans 16 amino acids. CDR1 MNHEY and CDR2 SVGAGI come from the germline V gene. V lost 0 bases and J lost 1, with 10 bases in between. The CDR3 sequence is CASSYSPAFSNQPQHF. The CDR3 nucleotides read TGTGCCAGCAGTTACTCGCCAGCCTTCAGCAATCAGCCCCAGCATTTT.

In this sample, this clonotype is medium-sized (0.01 to 0.1%). This rearrangement joins TRBV28 to TRBJ1-5; possible D gene TRBD1, 5 bases. CDR1 is MDHEN and CDR2 is SYDVKM in the germline V gene. The CDR3 contains 15 residues. The germline V and J ends were trimmed by 7 bases and 3 bases, with 16 bases remaining between them. The CDR3 nucleotides read TGTGCCAGCACCCTAACAGGACTTATCAATCAGCCCCAGCATTTT. It codes for CASTLTGLINQPQHF.

This clonotype is medium-sized by share. The chain employs TRBV5-1 and TRBJ2-1; the D gene could be TRBD1 or TRBD2 (6 bases each). Germline V lookup: CDR1 SGHRS, CDR2 YFSETQ. This CDR3 has 15 residues. With 3 bases removed from V and 1 base from J, the gap between germline ends came to 11 bases. CDR3 residues: CASSSGGQSYNEQFF. The CDR3 nucleotides read TGCGCCAGCAGCTCCGGGGGCCAGTCCTACAATGAGCAGTTCTTC.

By share, this clonotype ranks as medium-sized (0.01 to 0.1%). The chain links TRBV6-2 or TRBV6-3 to TRBJ1-5; 7 nucleotides line up with TRBD1. The V segment lost 6 bases and the J segment 7 bases; nucleotides outside the gene matches: 9. The CDR3 has 14 amino acids. The germline V gene encodes CDR1 MNHEY and CDR2 SVGEGT. Here the CDR3 reads CASRLRQGWQPQHF. The CDR3 region has the DNA TGTGCCAGCAGACTTCGACAGGGTTGGCAGCCCCAGCATTTT.

In its sample, this clonotype is medium-sized. The chain links TRBV20-1 to TRBJ2-6; D possibly matches TRBD1 or TRBD2 (5 bases each). CDR1 is DFQATT, CDR2 SNEGSKA, per germline (reference sequence). The CDR3 totals 14 residues. V was trimmed by 3 bases and J by 2 bases, leaving 8 bases between them. The CDR3 sequence: CSASQGAGANVLTF. In DNA form, the CDR3 reads TGCAGTGCTAGTCAGGGAGCTGGGGCCAACGTCCTGACTTTC.

This clonotype is labeled medium-sized (0.01 to 0.1%). The chain recombines TRBV25-1 with TRBJ2-7, with 10 nucleotides matching TRBD2. This CDR3 is built from 13 residues. V dropped 9 bases and J dropped 1; count of bases not matched to a gene: 3. CDR1 MGHDK and CDR2 SYGVNS come from the germline V gene. CDR3 coding DNA: TGTGCCAGTGGACTAGCGGATTCCTACGAGCAGTACTTC. Protein sequence: CASGLADSYEQYF.

The chain carries TRBV19 and TRBJ2-2, with D tentatively TRBD1 (6 bases). Deletions cut 5 bases from V and 5 bases from J, with 12 bases between. Germline values: CDR1 LNHDA, CDR2 SQIVND (reference sequence). This CDR3 is built from 14 residues. The CDR3 nucleotides are TGTGCCAGTAGTTGGGCAGGGGAGACCGGGGAGCTGTTTTTT. Protein: CASSWAGETGELFF.

The chain joins TRBV4-2 to TRBJ1-2, with 7 bases identical to TRBD1. The CDR3 spans 13 residues. The J segment lost 7 bases and the V segment lost 0 bases, leaving 2 bases of the junction unmatched. Germline V lookup: CDR1 LGHNA, CDR2 YNFKEQ. CDR3 amino acids: CASSQEDRIGYTF. In DNA, the CDR3 is TGTGCCAGCAGCCAAGAGGACAGGATTGGCTACACCTTC.

This clonotype was counted at least ten times. This chain uses TRBV27 with TRBJ2-2, with D uncertain. This CDR3 has 15 amino acids. V was pared by 2 bases and J by 3 bases, with 10 bases between. CDR1 MNHEY and CDR2 SMNVEV come from the germline V gene (reference sequence). CDR3 nucleotide sequence: TGTGCCAGCAGTTTAACCGGGCCCTACACCGGGGAGCTGTTTTTT. This sequence encodes CASSLTGPYTGELFF.

The J gene is TRBJ1-2, the V gene TRBV19; the D is unclear. Trimming cost V 7 bases and J 1 base, with 13 bases left between them. Germline V gene lookup returns CDR1 LNHDA and CDR2 SQIVND (reference sequence). The CDR3 is 14 amino acids. The CDR3 region is CASTPPQLNYGYTF. For the CDR3, the DNA is TGTGCCAGTACCCCTCCCCAGCTTAACTATGGCTACACCTTC.